This is a list of T cell receptor beta chains from one sample in a study of T cells in Graves' hyperthyroidism and ophthalmopathy. TCRdb analysed the multiplex PCR reads with MiXCR anew, one entry per CDR3 protein. This sample has roughly 290,000 distinct CDR3 sequences, with about 14% found just once. Specimen: blood. All receptors come from a woman under 40 with Graves' hyperthyroidism that later progressed to Graves' ophthalmopathy. The CDR3 runs from the conserved cysteine through the conserved F or W. Each record gives: D gene, clone size, V gene, J gene, CDR3 DNA, CDR3 protein. The D gene is left open where the match is weak. Some rows mark clone size as missing; the rest say once, few, many or name a class of expanded clone.

>TRBD2|few|TRBV4-1|TRBJ2-3
TGCGCCAGCAGCCAAGCGGCGGGAGCAGATACGCAGTATTTT
CASSQAAGADTQYF
>-|many|TRBV6-1|TRBJ1-5
TGTGCCAGCAGTGTCGGTACGGGAACTAGCAATCAGCCCCAGCATTTT
CASSVGTGTSNQPQHF
>TRBD2|many|TRBV6-2/TRBV6-3|TRBJ2-1
TGTGCCAGCAGGCTACCGCCGGCGGCGGGAGCGAGTAATGAGCAGTTCTTC
CASRLPPAAGASNEQFF
>TRBD2|many|TRBV27|TRBJ2-7
TGTGCCAGCAGTAAGCGGGAGGGTTACGAGCAGTACTTC
CASSKREGYEQYF
>-|many|TRBV19|TRBJ2-3
TGTGCCAGTACTATCCAGGGGTCTTACACAGATACGCAGTATTTT
CASTIQGSYTDTQYF
>-|many|TRBV4-3|TRBJ1-1
TGCGCCAGCAGCCAAGTCCTAGGGGGGAACACTGAAGCTTTCTTT
CASSQVLGGNTEAFF
>TRBD1|many|TRBV6-6|TRBJ1-1
TGTGCCAGCAGTTACGGACAGGGCGCTGAAGCTTTCTTT
CASSYGQGAEAFF
>-|-|TRBV19|TRBJ1-2
TGTGCCAGTAGTATAGGGGACACCGGGGGAAATGGCTACACCTTC
CASSIGDTGGNGYTF
>TRBD2|many|TRBV7-9|TRBJ2-1
TGTGCCAGCAGCGTCCTAGCGGGTGATAATGAGCAGTTCTTC
CASSVLAGDNEQFF
>-|many|TRBV7-2|TRBJ2-1
TGTGCCAGCAGCCCCCGACTCGTTCCGGCGGGCAATGAGCAGTTCTTC
CASSPRLVPAGNEQFF
>-|many|TRBV30|TRBJ2-5
TGTGCCTGGAGGTTACTAGCAGTACAAGAGACCCAGTACTTC
CAWRLLAVQETQYF
>-|many|TRBV7-2|TRBJ2-3
TGTGCCAGCAGCATACGACTGCTAACAGATACGCAGTATTTT
CASSIRLLTDTQYF
>TRBD2|many|TRBV27|TRBJ2-1
TGTGCCAGCAGTGCCTTACCAGGACTAGCGGTCTACAATGAGCAGTTCTTC
CASSALPGLAVYNEQFF
>TRBD2|-|TRBV7-2|TRBJ2-4
TGTGCCAGCAGCAACCGGTGGACTAGCGGGGGCAAAAACATTCAGTACTTC
CASSNRWTSGGKNIQYF
>TRBD2|-|TRBV12-3/TRBV12-4|TRBJ2-3
TGTACCAGCAGGGGACTAGCGGGCACAGATACGCAGTATTTT
CTSRGLAGTDTQYF
>TRBD2|many|TRBV20-1|TRBJ2-7
TGCAGTGGGGTGGGCGGGAGAGCTCTAACCTACGAGCAGTACTTC
CSGVGGRALTYEQYF
>-|many|TRBV7-8|TRBJ2-5
TGTGCCAGCACCAATGACGGGGGTCGAGAGACCCAGTACTTC
CASTNDGGRETQYF
>TRBD2|-|TRBV27|TRBJ2-5
TGTGCCAGCAGTTTATCGGGCGGGAGTAGAGAGACCCAGTACTTC
CASSLSGGSRETQYF
>TRBD1|many|TRBV20-1|TRBJ1-5
TGCAGTGCTAGAGTTTCAGGGGGTAGCAATCAGCCCCAGCATTTT
CSARVSGGSNQPQHF
>-|many|TRBV28|TRBJ2-3
TGTGCCACCATAGTCCCCTACCCCCCCACAGATACGCAGTATTTT
CATIVPYPPTDTQYF
>-|many|TRBV9|TRBJ2-7
TGTGCCAGCAGCGTCGGCATAGGGGTTTACGAGCAGTACTTC
CASSVGIGVYEQYF
>TRBD1|-|TRBV20-1|TRBJ1-4
TGCAGCTCGACAGGGGAGGGAGAAAAACTGTTTTTT
CSSTGEGEKLFF
>TRBD1|many|TRBV3-1|TRBJ1-2
TGTGCCAGCAGCCAAGGACAGGGGGGAATAGGCTACACCTTC
CASSQGQGGIGYTF
>TRBD2|many|TRBV28|TRBJ2-2
TGTGCCAGCAGTTCTAGCGGGAGGCACACCGGGGAGCTGTTTTTT
CASSSSGRHTGELFF
>-|-|TRBV5-1|TRBJ1-4
TGTGCCAGCAGCCTTTGGGGACACGGAAAACTGTTTTTT
CASSLWGHGKLFF
>TRBD2|many|TRBV27|TRBJ2-3
TGTGCCAGCAGTTTCGGGAGCGGGGCTACAGATACGCAGTATTTT
CASSFGSGATDTQYF
>-|many|TRBV2|TRBJ1-2
TGTGCCAGCAGTGAAGACGCGGGACATCGGGGCTACACCTTC
CASSEDAGHRGYTF
>-|many|TRBV6-5|TRBJ2-7
TGTGCCAGCAGTTACCCGCCGACGGGCCCTAGGGGCGAGCAGTACTTC
CASSYPPTGPRGEQYF